This T cell receptor beta chain appears in the sequencing data of a study of Tregs in tolerant kidney transplant recipients. Unstimulated Tregs (CD4+CD25+CD127-) and CD4+CD25- non-Tregs were sorted from PBMCs. An overnight rest at 37°C with 200 IU/ml IL-2 preceded regulatory T cell sorting from thawed PBMCs. Study-level findings and limits: In tolerant patients, donor-specific Tregs outgrew total Tregs, suggesting antigen-driven expansion.

Assay: immunoSEQ multiplex PCR; the TCRdb copy retains only in-frame clones and omits some. The sample lists about 64,000 clones, 95% to 98% seen once, with 0.3% to 0.35% in the top ten. V gave up 1 base and J gave up 5 bases, with 12 bases separating them. This CDR3 has 15 amino acids. CDR1 is LNHDA and CDR2 is SQIVND in the germline V gene (reference sequence). In the case of this clone: What it binds is unknown.

The chain carries TRBV19 and TRBJ1-5; D may be TRBD1 (5 bases). The sample here was Tregs from blood, taken before the transplant. This sequence was found in a human donor who received a combined kidney and bone marrow transplant. This CDR3 is CASSIGVGRDQPQHF. The CDR3 DNA reads TGTGCCAGTAGTATAGGAGTAGGCAGGGATCAGCCCCAGCATTTT.